This T cell receptor (beta chain) is drawn from a study of beta chain features in type 1 diabetes. The study reverse transcribed the entire isolated RNA, so it sequenced expressed TCRB transcripts. The assay was immunoSEQ multiplex PCR, and TCRdb's table has in-frame clones only and misses some. Of tens of thousands of clones listed, around 32% are singletons. This CDR3 has 17 residues. CDR1 is SGDLS and CDR2 is YYNGEE in the germline V gene. V shed 4 bases and J 2 bases; nucleotides not matched to a gene: 11. This TCR was recovered from a woman between 18 and 29 years old in good health. The sample was stem cell memory CD4+ T cells from blood. The V and J genes are TRBV9 and TRBJ2-1; 8 nucleotides align to TRBD1. The CDR3 DNA is TGTGCCAGCAGCTTACAGATGGTGACAGGGGCCTACAATGAGCAGTTCTTC. It is translated as CASSLQMVTGAYNEQFF.